The following is a T cell receptor (beta chain) sequence with its context. What it binds is not known. One junction end does not reproduce the germline sequence, and a read error may be involved. Together with thyroid ultrasound, orbital computed tomography, serum thyroxine and TRAb, clinical symptoms were used for diagnoses. CDR3 size: 14 residues. CDR1 ENHRY and CDR2 SYGVKD come from the germline V gene. Amplified TCR beta CDR3 regions came from RNA transcripts. The study used the HTBI primer set for a first-round RT-PCR of the TCR CDR3. TCRdb reprocessed the multiplex PCR reads with MiXCR, giving one entry per CDR3 protein. The repertoire holds hundreds of thousands of distinct CDR3 sequences, with about two fifths as singletons. The record originates from a study of T cells in Graves' hyperthyroidism and ophthalmopathy. Overall study findings and caveats: Among thyroid clonotypes expanded above 0.001, most also appeared in blood.

Sequenced input: blood. The origin of this receptor is a man aged 18 to 29 with Graves' hyperthyroidism. The chain couples TRBV10-3 to TRBJ1-4, with D perhaps TRBD1 (6 bases). The CDR3 DNA sequence: TGTGCCAGCAGTTTAGAACAGGGAGGTGAAAAACTGTTTTTT. Protein sequence: CASSLEQGGEKLFF.